This T cell receptor (beta chain) was sequenced for a study of T-cell reconstitution after alpha-beta-depleted transplantation in children. Findings of the study overall: T-cell counts and diversity at one year post-transplant came mainly from newly produced T cells. Reportedly, alpha-beta T cells present about two months post-transplant originated from several hundred expanded clones of graft origin.

This clonotype has a handful of counts. Its antigen is undetermined. The limits of the CDR3 on the DNA are not certain, so only TCRdb's listed CDR3 is given. This sample's TCRbeta library carried unique molecular identifier barcodes. TCRdb redid the calling of the PCR reads with MiXCR, one entry per CDR3 protein. Of a few hundred thousand distinct CDR3 sequences in the sample, roughly 27% were seen once. CDR1 is SGHTA and CDR2 is FQGNSA in the germline V gene. Ends included, the CDR3 has 17 residues. The clonotype comes from a boy younger than two with Wiskott-Aldrich syndrome, due to receive a stem cell transplant. The sequences come from PBMCs, collected before TCRalphabeta/CD19-depleted stem cell transplant. This chain links TRBV7-2 with TRBJ1-1; TRBD1, the table's D call, was not compared with the DNA. Here the CDR3 reads CASSLVAWGTGNTEAFF.